This T cell receptor (beta chain) was observed in a study of T cells in Graves' hyperthyroidism and ophthalmopathy. Notes on the study in general: The model predicted ophthalmopathy a median roughly six months before onset.

Looked up from germline, CDR1 is MNHGY and CDR2 is SAAAGT. V was shortened by 5 bases and J by 1 base, with 14 bases between the two germline ends. The CDR3 runs to 15 residues. RNA transcripts served as the template for amplifying TCR beta CDR3 regions. First-round RT-PCR of the TCR CDR3 relied on the HTBI primer set. MiXCR, applied by TCRdb to the multiplex PCR reads, yields one record per CDR3 protein. Of some 350,000 distinct CDR3 sequences in the sample, roughly an eighth were seen once. This clonotype was observed at least ten times. Its matching antigen is unknown. It was roughly 10 ml of fresh peripheral blood that supplied the PBMCs.

The material sequenced was blood. The rearrangement links TRBV6-8 to TRBJ2-5, with a possible D match to TRBD1 (6 bases). The sequence was obtained from a woman aged 40 to 50 with Graves' ophthalmopathy. CDR3 loop: CASSRSRTAQETQYF. The CDR3 nucleotides read TGTGCCAGCAGTAGGTCGCGGACAGCCCAAGAGACCCAGTACTTC.